These T cell receptor beta chains were read from a single sample in a study of T cell responses to AZD1222 COVID-19 vaccine. Only in-frame clones appear in the TCRdb table, and some are missing; sequencing was by immunoSEQ multiplex PCR. Of about 84,000 clones listed, 70% to 90% are singletons. The starting material was peripheral blood, obtained on day 0 of AZD1222 vaccination. All receptors come from an adult in good health. Both conserved end residues are part of each CDR3. A D gene is named only where the DNA matches it firmly. Clone size, where shown, is once, few, many, or a class for clones that have expanded.

>-|TRBJ1-3|TRBV9|TRBD1
TGTGCCAGCAGCGGACAGGGGGCGCAGGGAAACACCATATATTTT
CASSGQGAQGNTIYF
>-|TRBJ2-3|TRBV30|TRBD2
TGTGCCTGGAGTTTAGCGGGAGGCCAGGGTACGCAGTATTTT
CAWSLAGGQGTQYF
>-|TRBJ1-1|TRBV14|-
TGTGCCAGCAGCCAAGTGGGGTGGGCGAGCACTGAAGCTTTCTTT
CASSQVGWASTEAFF
>-|TRBJ1-2|TRBV3-1/TRBV3-2|-
TGTGCCAGCAGCCAAGAACTTGGAGCTTCTAACTATGGCTACACCTTC
CASSQELGASNYGYTF
>-|TRBJ1-6|TRBV5-6|TRBD1
TGTGCCAGCATCAAAGTCGGGACAGGGGCTAATTCACCCCTCCACTTT
CASIKVGTGANSPLHF
>-|TRBJ2-2|TRBV9|-
TGTGCCAGCAGGTCGGGACCAAACACCGGGGAGCTGTTTTTT
CASRSGPNTGELFF
>-|TRBJ1-1|TRBV5-1|-
TGCGCCAGCAGCTTGGAAGCGGGCAGGGGTGAAACTGAAGCTTTCTTT
CASSLEAGRGETEAFF
>-|TRBJ2-7|TRBV5-6|-
TGTGCCAGCAGCTTCCTAGCAAACGAGCAGTACTTC
CASSFLANEQYF
>-|TRBJ2-7|TRBV6-5|TRBD2
TGTGCCAGCAGTTACTCCACTAGCGGGAGTTTATACGAGCAGTACTTC
CASSYSTSGSLYEQYF
>-|TRBJ1-1|TRBV28|-
TGTGCCAGCAGTTTGGGGGGAGGAGTTGCTGAAGCTTTCTTT
CASSLGGGVAEAFF
>-|TRBJ1-4|TRBV10-1|TRBD1
TGCGCCAGCAGTGACGGGACAGGCGAAGAAAAACTGTTTTTT
CASSDGTGEEKLFF
>-|TRBJ2-7|TRBV15|-
TGTGCCACCAGCCCAGGTGTCCCTAGGGAGCAGTACTTC
CATSPGVPREQYF
>once|TRBJ1-6|TRBV5-1|TRBD1
TGCGCCAGCACCCCGGACAGGGGAGGCTCACCCCTCCACTTT
CASTPDRGGSPLHF
>-|TRBJ1-1|TRBV30|-
TGTGCCTGGAGGAACCCCGGGGATGACACTGAAGCTTTCTTT
CAWRNPGDDTEAFF
>-|TRBJ2-7|TRBV29-1|-
TGCAGCGTTGTTTGGGGGAACGAGCAGTACTTC
CSVVWGNEQYF
>-|TRBJ2-2|TRBV3-1/TRBV3-2|-
TGTGCCAGCAGCCATTGGGGCGACAACACCGGGGAGCTGTTTTTT
CASSHWGDNTGELFF
>-|TRBJ2-7|TRBV6-6|-
TGTGCCAGCACCCACGGGGAATCCTACGAGCAGTACTTC
CASTHGESYEQYF
>-|TRBJ1-5|TRBV4-2|TRBD1
TGTGCCAGCAGCCGGACAGGGGGCAGCAATCAGCCCCAGCATTTT
CASSRTGGSNQPQHF
>-|TRBJ2-6|TRBV28|-
TGTGCCAGCAGTTTTCTTCCCTCTGGGGCCAACGTCCTGACTTTC
CASSFLPSGANVLTF
>once|TRBJ2-7|TRBV7-6|TRBD2
TGTGCCAGCAGCCGAACGACTAGCGGGAGTACCTACGAGCAGTACTTC
CASSRTTSGSTYEQYF
>once|TRBJ2-1|TRBV6-6|-
TGTGCCAGCAGTTACCGTAGGGGGGATGAGCAGTTCTTC
CASSYRRGDEQFF
>-|TRBJ1-4|TRBV2|TRBD1
TGTGCCAACAGACAGGGTGGGGGGAATGAAAAACTGTTTTTT
CANRQGGGNEKLFF
>-|TRBJ2-1|TRBV3-1/TRBV3-2|-
TGTGCCAGCAGCTTAGACGCTGAGCAGTTCTTC
CASSLDAEQFF
>-|TRBJ1-2|TRBV29-1|-
TGCAGCGTTGAAGTGAAAGGGGCCGAGAACTATGGCTACACCTTC
CSVEVKGAENYGYTF
>once|TRBJ1-2|TRBV3-1/TRBV3-2|-
TGTGCCAGCAGCCAGGAGGACCTTTATGGCTACACCTTC
CASSQEDLYGYTF
>few|TRBJ2-7|TRBV4-2|TRBD2
TGTGCCAGCAGCCCTCGGGCTAGCGGCTCCTACGAGCAGTACTTC
CASSPRASGSYEQYF
>-|TRBJ2-1|TRBV5-1|-
TGCGCCAGCAGCCTCACGGGACTGAGGGGAGATGAGCAGTTCTTC
CASSLTGLRGDEQFF
>-|TRBJ1-2|TRBV10-2|-
TGCGCCAGCAGTGAGGGGGGGGGCTTTTATGGCTACACCTTC
CASSEGGGFYGYTF
>-|TRBJ1-1|TRBV12-3/TRBV12-4|-
TGTGCCAGCAGTCTCCAGCAGAACACTGAAGCTTTCTTT
CASSLQQNTEAFF
>-|TRBJ1-2|TRBV19|-
TGTGCCAGTAGTATAGAGGGTAACAACTATGGCTACACCTTC
CASSIEGNNYGYTF
>-|TRBJ2-1|TRBV7-3|TRBD1
TGTGCCAGCAGCCAGGCCCGGACAGGCGAGGGGAATGAGCAGTTCTTC
CASSQARTGEGNEQFF
>-|TRBJ1-1|TRBV5-8|-
TGTGCCAGCAGCTTGTGGGGGAACACTGAAGCTTTCTTT
CASSLWGNTEAFF
>-|TRBJ2-7|TRBV5-5|-
TGTGCCAGCAGCTCCCTCTACGAGCAGTACTTC
CASSSLYEQYF
>once|TRBJ2-1|TRBV4-3|-
TGCGCCAGCAGCCAAGATAAAGAGGGTTGGGGGTATTTGGATGAGCAGTTCTTC
CASSQDKEGWGYLDEQFF
>-|TRBJ2-3|TRBV2|-
TGTGCCAGCAGCACAAACGCCCTGGGCACAGATACGCAGTATTTT
CASSTNALGTDTQYF
>-|TRBJ1-1|TRBV18|-
TGTGCCAGCTCACCACCAGGATTGAACACTGAAGCTTTCTTT
CASSPPGLNTEAFF
>-|TRBJ2-3|TRBV5-1|-
TGCGCCAGCAGAAGGATAGATACGCAGTATTTT
CASRRIDTQYF
>-|TRBJ1-2|TRBV7-8|-
TGTGCCAGCAGACCTCAGGGTCCCCAAGCGGATGGCTACACCTTC
CASRPQGPQADGYTF
>-|TRBJ1-3|TRBV6-5|-
TGTGCCAGCAGTTACCAATCTGGAAACACCATATATTTT
CASSYQSGNTIYF
>-|TRBJ1-1|TRBV14|-
TGTGCCAGCCGACCCCTCGAGCCCATCAACACTGAAGCTTTCTTT
CASRPLEPINTEAFF
>-|TRBJ1-1|TRBV3-1/TRBV3-2|TRBD1
TGTGCCAGCAGCCAGGGCGGACAGGGCACTGAAGCTTTCTTT
CASSQGGQGTEAFF
>-|TRBJ1-1|TRBV14|-
TGTGCCAGCAGCCCATCATATCGGGGACGGGAAGCTTTCTTT
CASSPSYRGREAFF
>-|TRBJ1-6|TRBV18|-
TGTGCCAGCTCGACCGGGGGTTCACCCCTCCACTTT
CASSTGGSPLHF
>-|TRBJ1-1|TRBV29-1|-
TGCAGCGTTTTTACCCCCAGGGAAGGAGCTTTCTTT
CSVFTPREGAFF
>once|TRBJ1-1|TRBV7-9|-
TGTGCCAGCAGCCCCGATAGGGAGAACACTGAAGCTTTCTTT
CASSPDRENTEAFF
>-|TRBJ2-3|TRBV6-5|-
TGTGCCAGCAGCCAGGGAGATACGCAGTATTTT
CASSQGDTQYF
>few|TRBJ2-7|TRBV6-5|-
TGTGCCAGCAGTTCTGGCGTTAGTAAACACTACGAGCAGTACTTC
CASSSGVSKHYEQYF
>-|TRBJ2-1|TRBV9|-
TGTGCCAGCAGTCAAACTAGCTACAATGAGCAGTTCTTC
CASSQTSYNEQFF
>few|TRBJ1-3|TRBV9|-
TGTGCCAGCAGCGTACTATATGGCTCTGGAAACACCATATATTTT
CASSVLYGSGNTIYF
>-|TRBJ2-7|TRBV6-5|-
TGTGCCAGCAGTTACGGGCAGGGTATCCTGGAGCAGTACTTC
CASSYGQGILEQYF
>-|TRBJ1-2|TRBV28|-
TGTGCCAGCAGTCCAGGACAGTTTATGCGGGGCTACACCTTC
CASSPGQFMRGYTF
>-|TRBJ1-1|TRBV28|-
TGTGCCAGCTGGACACGACTTACTGAAGCTTTCTTT
CASWTRLTEAFF
>-|TRBJ1-3|TRBV19|-
TGTGCCAGTAGTGAACAAGTCTCTGGAAACACCATATATTTT
CASSEQVSGNTIYF
>-|TRBJ1-2|TRBV25-1|-
TGTGCCAGCAGTCACGGTGACTATGGCTACACCTTC
CASSHGDYGYTF
>-|TRBJ2-1|TRBV5-1|TRBD2
TGCGCCAGCAGCTCCGGGACTAGCGGGATTGAGCAGTTCTTC
CASSSGTSGIEQFF
>once|TRBJ1-4|TRBV3-1/TRBV3-2|-
TGTGCCAGCAGCCAAGATCCCGGTCAGGAAAAACTGTTTTTT
CASSQDPGQEKLFF
>-|TRBJ2-2|TRBV5-3|-
TGTGCCAGAAGCCTCTCCTTAAAGGAACACACCGGGGAGCTGTTTTTT
CARSLSLKEHTGELFF
>-|TRBJ1-1|TRBV18|-
TGTGCCAGCTCGGACACTGAAGCTTTCTTT
CASSDTEAFF
>-|TRBJ1-1|TRBV9|-
TGTGCCAGCAGCGACAGACCCGTGGCGGCGGGAAGAAACACTGAAGCTTTCTTT
CASSDRPVAAGRNTEAFF
>-|TRBJ1-3|TRBV15|TRBD1
TGTGCCACCAGCCCTAGGACAGGGGCCTTCTCTGGAAACACCATATATTTT
CATSPRTGAFSGNTIYF